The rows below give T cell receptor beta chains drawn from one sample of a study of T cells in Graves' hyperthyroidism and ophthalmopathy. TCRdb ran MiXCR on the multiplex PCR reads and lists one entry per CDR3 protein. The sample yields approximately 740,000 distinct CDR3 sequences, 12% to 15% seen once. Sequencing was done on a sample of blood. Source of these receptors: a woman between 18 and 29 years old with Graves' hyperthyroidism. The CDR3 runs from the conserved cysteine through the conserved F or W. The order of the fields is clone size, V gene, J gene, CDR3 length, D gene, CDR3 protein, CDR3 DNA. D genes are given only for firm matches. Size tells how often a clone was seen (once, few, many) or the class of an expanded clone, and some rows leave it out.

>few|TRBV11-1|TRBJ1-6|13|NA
CASSLAQNSPLHF
TGTGCCAGCAGCTTAGCACAGAATTCACCCCTCCACTTT
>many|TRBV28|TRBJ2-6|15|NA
CASSATGPGANVLTF
TGTGCCAGCAGTGCCACGGGCCCCGGGGCCAACGTCCTGACTTTC
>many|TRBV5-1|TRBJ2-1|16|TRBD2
CASSPYIAGPYNEQFF
TGCGCCAGCAGCCCTTATATAGCGGGACCTTACAATGAGCAGTTCTTC
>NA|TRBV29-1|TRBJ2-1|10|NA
CSVAVHEQFF
TGCAGCGTTGCTGTCCATGAGCAGTTCTTC
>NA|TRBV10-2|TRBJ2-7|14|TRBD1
CASSPTGEYYEQYF
TGCGCCAGCAGTCCAACAGGGGAATACTACGAGCAGTACTTC
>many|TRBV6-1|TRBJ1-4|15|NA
CASSRRQGINEKLFF
TGTGCCAGCAGCAGACGCCAGGGAATTAATGAAAAACTGTTTTTT
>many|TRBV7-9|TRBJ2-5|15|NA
CASSSAGDDQETQYF
TGTGCCAGCAGCTCGGCCGGGGACGACCAAGAGACCCAGTACTTC
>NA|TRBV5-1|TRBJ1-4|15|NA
CASQKSARASEKLFF
TGCGCCAGCCAGAAGAGCGCCAGGGCCTCAGAAAAACTGTTTTTT
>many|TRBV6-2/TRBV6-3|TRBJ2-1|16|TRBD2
CASSAAPGLAGNEQFF
TGTGCCAGCAGTGCCGCCCCGGGACTAGCGGGGAATGAGCAGTTCTTC
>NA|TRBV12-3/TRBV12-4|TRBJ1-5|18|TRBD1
CASTHGTGGAAINQPQHF
TGTGCCAGCACCCATGGAACAGGGGGCGCCGCAATCAATCAGCCCCAGCATTTT
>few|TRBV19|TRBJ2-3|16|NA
CASSPLQGGYTDTQYF
TGTGCCAGTAGTCCGCTACAGGGTGGGTACACAGATACGCAGTATTTT
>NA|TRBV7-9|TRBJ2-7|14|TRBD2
CASRGASGNYEQYF
TGTGCCAGCAGAGGGGCTAGCGGGAACTACGAGCAGTACTTC
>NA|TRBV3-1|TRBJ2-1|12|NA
CASGRSYNEQFF
TGTGCCAGCGGGAGGTCTTACAATGAGCAGTTCTTC
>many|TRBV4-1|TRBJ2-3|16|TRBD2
CASTGVAGGSTDTQYF
TGCGCCAGCACCGGAGTAGCGGGAGGGAGCACAGATACGCAGTATTTT
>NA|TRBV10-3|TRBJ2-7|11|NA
CAISGDSEQHF
TGTGCCATCAGTGGAGATAGCGAGCAGCACTTC
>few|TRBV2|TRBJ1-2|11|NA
CATGSGYGYTF
TGTGCTACTGGCAGTGGCTATGGCTACACCTTC
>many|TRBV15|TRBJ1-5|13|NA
CATSRAPGQPQHF
TGTGCCACCAGCAGAGCGCCGGGGCAGCCCCAGCATTTT
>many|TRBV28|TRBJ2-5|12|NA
CASSALRGPGYF
TGTGCCAGCAGTGCCCTCCGGGGTCCTGGGTACTTC
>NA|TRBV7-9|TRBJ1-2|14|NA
CASSLGDPTFSDTF
TGTGCCAGCAGCTTAGGGGACCCGACCTTTTCTGACACCTTC
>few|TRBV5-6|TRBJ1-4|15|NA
CASSRTLDNNEKLFF
TGTGCCAGCAGCCGCACCCTGGACAATAATGAAAAACTGTTTTTT
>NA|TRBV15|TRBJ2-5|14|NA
CATTTEGPRETQYF
TGTGCCACCACCACGGAGGGGCCTCGAGAGACCCAGTACTTC
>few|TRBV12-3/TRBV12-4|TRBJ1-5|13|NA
CASSFSPGEPQHF
TGTGCCAGCAGTTTTAGTCCGGGGGAGCCCCAGCATTTT
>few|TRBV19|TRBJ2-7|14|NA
CASSYAVDRYEQYF
TGTGCCAGTAGTTATGCAGTCGACCGCTACGAGCAGTACTTC
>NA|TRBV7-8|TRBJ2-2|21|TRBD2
CASSSEPGLAGGPGGTGELFF
TGTGCCAGCAGCTCAGAACCGGGACTAGCGGGAGGGCCGGGGGGCACCGGGGAGCTGTTTTTT
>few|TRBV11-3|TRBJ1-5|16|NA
CASSLGEGGSNQPQHF
TGTGCCAGCAGCTTAGGGGAGGGGGGTAGCAATCAGCCCCAGCATTTT
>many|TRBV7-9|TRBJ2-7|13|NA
CASSHGSRNEQYF
TGTGCCAGCAGCCATGGATCAAGAAACGAGCAGTACTTC
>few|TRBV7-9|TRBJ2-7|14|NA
CASSTPGDQDEQYF
TGTGCCAGCAGCACCCCGGGTGATCAGGACGAGCAGTACTTC
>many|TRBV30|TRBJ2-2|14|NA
CAWRQGIDTGELFF
TGTGCCTGGAGACAGGGAATCGACACCGGGGAGCTGTTTTTT
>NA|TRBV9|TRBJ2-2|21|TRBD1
CASSVAPRQGFVGRVTGELFF
TGTGCCAGCAGCGTAGCCCCCAGACAGGGGTTCGTGGGACGTGTCACCGGGGAGCTGTTTTTT
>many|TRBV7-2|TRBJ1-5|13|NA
CASSLEAGQPQHF
TGTGCCAGCAGCTTAGAGGCCGGACAGCCCCAGCATTTT
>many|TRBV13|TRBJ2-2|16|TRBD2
CASSWLAGWNTGELFF
TGTGCCAGCAGCTGGTTAGCGGGATGGAACACCGGGGAGCTGTTTTTT
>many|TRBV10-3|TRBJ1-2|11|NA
CAISESYGYTF
TGTGCCATCAGTGAGTCGTATGGCTACACCTTC
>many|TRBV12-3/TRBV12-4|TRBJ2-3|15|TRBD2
CASSLSGRITDTQYF
TGTGCCAGCAGCCTTAGCGGGAGGATCACAGATACGCAGTATTTT
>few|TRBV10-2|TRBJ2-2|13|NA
CAISVRNAGELFF
TGCGCCATCTCCGTACGTAATGCCGGGGAGCTGTTTTTT
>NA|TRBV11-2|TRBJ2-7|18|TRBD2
CASSLPPTVTSGSYEQYF
TGTGCCAGCAGCTTACCCCCCACCGTGACTAGCGGGAGCTACGAGCAGTACTTC
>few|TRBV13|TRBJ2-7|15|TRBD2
CASSSTSGRAYEQYF
TGTGCCAGCAGCTCAACTAGCGGGAGGGCCTACGAGCAGTACTTC
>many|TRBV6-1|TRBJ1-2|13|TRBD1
CATRGAGGAGYTF
TGTGCCACGAGGGGGGCAGGGGGCGCTGGCTACACCTTC
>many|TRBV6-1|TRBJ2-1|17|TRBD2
CASSPHTATSGFDEQFF
TGTGCCAGCAGTCCCCATACAGCGACTAGCGGGTTCGATGAGCAGTTCTTC
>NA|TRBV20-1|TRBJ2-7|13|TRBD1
CSARKGDRGEQYF
TGCAGTGCTAGGAAGGGCGACAGGGGCGAGCAGTACTTC
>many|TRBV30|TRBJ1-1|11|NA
CASQGAREAFF
TGTGCCTCACAGGGCGCGAGAGAAGCTTTCTTT
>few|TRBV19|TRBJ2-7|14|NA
CASSINSAAYEQYF
TGTGCCAGTAGTATAAACAGCGCCGCCTACGAGCAGTACTTC